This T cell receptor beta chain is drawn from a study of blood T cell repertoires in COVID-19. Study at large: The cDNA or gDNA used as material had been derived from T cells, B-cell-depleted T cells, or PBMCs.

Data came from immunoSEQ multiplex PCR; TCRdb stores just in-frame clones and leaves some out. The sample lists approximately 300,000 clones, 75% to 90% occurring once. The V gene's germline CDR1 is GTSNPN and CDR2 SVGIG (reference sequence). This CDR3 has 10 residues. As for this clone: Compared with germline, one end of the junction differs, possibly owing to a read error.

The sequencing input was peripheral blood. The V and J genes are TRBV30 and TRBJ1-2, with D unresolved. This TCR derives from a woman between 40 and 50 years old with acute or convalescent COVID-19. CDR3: CAWSVMEVDF. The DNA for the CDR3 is TGTGCCTGGAGTGTCATGGAGGTGGATTTC. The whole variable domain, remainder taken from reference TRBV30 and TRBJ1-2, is SQTIHQWPATLVQPVGSPLSLECTVEGTSNPNLYWYRQAAGRGLQLLFYSVGIGQISSEVPQNLSASRPQDRQFILSSKKLLLSDSGFYLCAWSVMEVDFGSGTRLTVV.